Listed below are T cell receptor beta chains from one sample, sequenced in a study of Ad26.COV2.S vaccination and SARS-CoV-2 variants. Produced via immunoSEQ multiplex PCR; TCRdb's table is partial and in-frame only. The repertoire holds about 420,000 clones, approximately 90% seen once, with around 3.6% in the top ten. Specimen: peripheral blood, collected in a trial of Ad26.COV2.S vaccine versus placebo. These TCRs come from a person between 18 and 65 years old who received the Ad26.COV2.S COVID-19 vaccine or a placebo. Both conserved end residues are part of each CDR3. The D gene is left open where the match is weak. Some rows have no size entry. The others give once, few or many, or a class for an expanded clone.

D gene,clone size,J gene,V gene,CDR3 protein,CDR3 DNA
TRBD1,.,TRBJ1-1,TRBV27,CASSLSRGLNTEAFF,TGTGCCAGCAGTTTAAGCAGGGGGTTGAACACTGAAGCTTTCTTT
.,.,TRBJ2-7,TRBV7-2,CASSYMSRIRSSYEQYF,TGTGCCAGCAGCTACATGAGTCGGATTCGTAGCTCCTACGAGCAGTACTTC
TRBD1,.,TRBJ2-2,TRBV19,CASSITGANTGELFF,TGTGCCAGTAGTATCACAGGGGCGAACACCGGGGAGCTGTTTTTT
.,.,TRBJ1-5,TRBV6-5,CASSYLGSEQPQHF,TGTGCCAGCAGTTACTTGGGGTCGGAACAGCCCCAGCATTTT
.,.,TRBJ2-1,TRBV15,CATSRVFTDEQFF,TGTGCCACCAGCAGAGTATTTACGGATGAGCAGTTCTTC
.,.,TRBJ2-6,TRBV7-2,CASSRTAGANVLTF,TGTGCCAGCAGCCGGACTGCTGGGGCCAACGTCCTGACTTTC
TRBD2,once,TRBJ2-7,TRBV2,CASKGLAGGPSTEQYF,TGTGCCAGCAAAGGACTAGCGGGGGGGCCGTCGACCGAGCAGTACTTC
TRBD1,.,TRBJ1-4,TRBV5-4,CASSLGLGTGDREKLFF,TGTGCCAGCAGCTTAGGGTTAGGGACAGGGGACCGAGAAAAACTGTTTTTT
TRBD2,.,TRBJ2-2,TRBV27,CASSLLPGTMNTGELFF,TGTGCCAGCAGTTTATTACCTGGGACTATGAACACCGGGGAGCTGTTTTTT
TRBD2,.,TRBJ2-5,TRBV11-1,CASSTTSGVQETQYF,TGTGCCAGCAGCACTACTAGCGGGGTGCAAGAGACCCAGTACTTC
TRBD1,.,TRBJ2-3,TRBV7-9,CASSLRWGQSTDTQYF,TGTGCCAGCAGCCTGAGGTGGGGACAGAGCACAGATACGCAGTATTTT
.,.,TRBJ1-1,TRBV3-1/TRBV3-2,CASSQAYYDTEAFF,TGTGCCAGCAGCCAAGCTTACTACGACACTGAAGCTTTCTTT
TRBD1,few,TRBJ1-2,TRBV11-2,CASSFLTGRGGGYTF,TGTGCCAGCAGCTTTCTGACAGGGCGCGGAGGTGGCTACACCTTC
.,.,TRBJ2-1,TRBV18,CASSGLDQFF,TGTGCCAGCTCAGGGCTCGACCAGTTCTTC